A selection of T cell receptor beta chains follows, all from one sample in a study of T cell responses to AZD1222 COVID-19 vaccine. Sequencing was performed with immunoSEQ multiplex PCR; in TCRdb, only in-frame clones are kept and a portion is missing. The sample carries 95,000 to 100,000 clones, about 88% recorded once. The sequencing used peripheral blood, collected on day 0 of AZD1222 vaccination. The receptors were sampled from an adult in good health. Each CDR3 is given with its conserved first and last residue. A D gene is named only where the DNA matches it firmly. Clone size is not always given. Where it is, it says once, few, many or a class for expanded clones.

DNA | CDR3 | J | V | length | D | size
TGTGCCAGCAGGGACAGGGGCTACGAGCAGTACTTC | CASRDRGYEQYF | TRBJ2-7 | TRBV2 | 12 | TRBD1 | .
TGTGCCAGCAGCTTAGTCGAGCGTTACGAGCAGTACTTC | CASSLVERYEQYF | TRBJ2-7 | TRBV7-2 | 13 | . | .
TGCGCCAGCAGTTACAACAGGGGTGGGGCAACTAATGAAAAACTGTTTTTT | CASSYNRGGATNEKLFF | TRBJ1-4 | TRBV5-1 | 17 | TRBD1 | .
TGTGCCAGCAGATCTACAGGGGGCGCAGGAAATTCACCCCTCCACTTT | CASRSTGGAGNSPLHF | TRBJ1-6 | TRBV5-4 | 16 | TRBD1 | .
TGTGCCAGCAGTGAACAGGTTAGCAATCAGCCCCAGCATTTT | CASSEQVSNQPQHF | TRBJ1-5 | TRBV2 | 14 | . | .
TGTGCCAGCAGCCCTACCGGGACAGCTTCCAAATTGACCCTCCACTTT | CASSPTGTASKLTLHF | TRBJ1-6 | TRBV14 | 16 | TRBD1 | .
TGTGCCAGTACCCAAGGGTGGACAGGATCCTACGAGCAGTACTTC | CASTQGWTGSYEQYF | TRBJ2-7 | TRBV19 | 15 | TRBD1 | .
TGTGCCAGCAGTGCTGGGACTAGCGGATACGAGCAGTACTTC | CASSAGTSGYEQYF | TRBJ2-7 | TRBV2 | 14 | TRBD2 | .
TGTGCCAGCAGCTACAAAGGTGACTCTGGGGCCAACGTCCTGACTTTC | CASSYKGDSGANVLTF | TRBJ2-6 | TRBV5-5 | 16 | . | .
TGTGCCAGCAGCAGGAACAGGGGGAATACCGGGGAGCTGTTTTTT | CASSRNRGNTGELFF | TRBJ2-2 | TRBV2 | 15 | TRBD1 | once
TGCGCCAGCACTCCGAGAGGGGGAAGCGCCGGGGAGCTGTTTTTT | CASTPRGGSAGELFF | TRBJ2-2 | TRBV5-1 | 15 | . | .
TGTGCCAGCACCTTGGGCGGGGGGCTGAACACTGAAGCTTTCTTT | CASTLGGGLNTEAFF | TRBJ1-1 | TRBV6-5 | 15 | . | .
TGTGCCAGCTCACCACCAGTCCGGGAGACCCAGTACTTC | CASSPPVRETQYF | TRBJ2-5 | TRBV18 | 13 | . | .
TGTGCCATCAGTGGCGAATACGGGAGGAGCGGCTACACCTTC | CAISGEYGRSGYTF | TRBJ1-2 | TRBV10-3 | 14 | . | .
TGTGCCACCAAGGACCGCTCTGGGGCCAACGTCCTGACTTTC | CATKDRSGANVLTF | TRBJ2-6 | TRBV19 | 14 | . | .
TGTGCCTGCTCTTCCGGGACTAGGGGCGAGCAGTACTTC | CACSSGTRGEQYF | TRBJ2-7 | TRBV30 | 13 | TRBD2 | .
TGTGCCAGCAGCGTAGGGGTTTCTAGCGGGCAAGAGACCCAGTACTTC | CASSVGVSSGQETQYF | TRBJ2-5 | TRBV9 | 16 | TRBD2 | once
TGTGCCAGCAGTGGACTAGCGGCCGTCAATGAGCAGTTCTTC | CASSGLAAVNEQFF | TRBJ2-1 | TRBV2 | 14 | TRBD2 | few
TGCGCCAGCAGCTTGGGGGGCATGCAGAACACTGAAGCTTTCTTT | CASSLGGMQNTEAFF | TRBJ1-1 | TRBV5-1 | 15 | . | .
TGTGCCAGCAGCTTAGAGGGTAGCGAGACCGCCTACGAGCAGTACTTC | CASSLEGSETAYEQYF | TRBJ2-7 | TRBV11-2 | 16 | . | .
TGCAGCGTAGGGACAGGAGAGTATGGCTACACCTTC | CSVGTGEYGYTF | TRBJ1-2 | TRBV29-1 | 12 | TRBD1 | .
TGTGCCAGCAGCTCGGGACTAGCGATTTACAATGAGCAGTTCTTC | CASSSGLAIYNEQFF | TRBJ2-1 | TRBV7-8 | 15 | TRBD2 | once
TGCAGCGTTGCCCCCCCCGGCGATGAGCAGTTCTTC | CSVAPPGDEQFF | TRBJ2-1 | TRBV29-1 | 12 | . | .
TGTGCCAGCACCGGCTATAATACCTACGAGCAGTACTTC | CASTGYNTYEQYF | TRBJ2-7 | TRBV11-3 | 13 | . | once
TGTGCCAGCTCACCACCGAACGAGCCGGAGCAGTACTTC | CASSPPNEPEQYF | TRBJ2-7 | TRBV18 | 13 | . | .
TGTGCCTGTCAAGGGGGTTTTGATTCACCCCTCCACTTT | CACQGGFDSPLHF | TRBJ1-6 | TRBV30 | 13 | . | .
TGTGCCAGCAGCCAATCCCAGGGGCATACTGAAGCTTTCTTT | CASSQSQGHTEAFF | TRBJ1-1 | TRBV11-3 | 14 | . | few
TGTGCCACCAGCCAGGGACAGGGGGGCTTCTACGAGCAGTACTTC | CATSQGQGGFYEQYF | TRBJ2-7 | TRBV15 | 15 | TRBD1 | .
TGTGCCAGCACCGTACAGGGTCCCCATGGCTACACCTTC | CASTVQGPHGYTF | TRBJ1-2 | TRBV12-3/TRBV12-4 | 13 | . | .
TGTGCCAGCAGTCTTCAGGGGATGAACACTGAAGCTTTCTTT | CASSLQGMNTEAFF | TRBJ1-1 | TRBV11-2 | 14 | . | once
TGTGCCAGCAGCCCCAGGAGGCAGGGCCCTAATGAAAAACTGTTTTTT | CASSPRRQGPNEKLFF | TRBJ1-4 | TRBV7-8 | 16 | . | .
TGCGCCAGCAGCCAAGGGAGGGCGGGAGCTTTCTTT | CASSQGRAGAFF | TRBJ1-1 | TRBV4-1 | 12 | . | .
TGTGCCAGCAGACCGACTGGGAGCAGGCCTGGAAACACCATATATTTT | CASRPTGSRPGNTIYF | TRBJ1-3 | TRBV28 | 16 | . | few
TGTGCCAGCTCCCGAGAGTTCAACACTGAAGCTTTCTTT | CASSREFNTEAFF | TRBJ1-1 | TRBV18 | 13 | . | .
TGTGCCTGGAGTGTGCGAAGACGGGGAAGGGGGGGCGAGCAGTACTTC | CAWSVRRRGRGGEQYF | TRBJ2-7 | TRBV30 | 16 | . | .
TGTGCCAGCAGTTTATTCGCCGGACAGGGGGCGCTGGGCTACACCTTC | CASSLFAGQGALGYTF | TRBJ1-2 | TRBV28 | 16 | TRBD1 | .
TGCAGCGTTGGCGGCAGGGCGTCTTCCTACGAGCAGTACTTC | CSVGGRASSYEQYF | TRBJ2-7 | TRBV29-1 | 14 | . | .
TGCGCCAGCAGCGACGGACTAGCGGGAGGACTTGTCAAAAACATTCAGTACTTC | CASSDGLAGGLVKNIQYF | TRBJ2-4 | TRBV4-1 | 18 | TRBD2 | .
TGTGCCAGCAGTACCTCCCCCGGACTGGGGTCTAGCACAGATACGCAGTATTTT | CASSTSPGLGSSTDTQYF | TRBJ2-3 | TRBV28 | 18 | . | .
TGCGCCAGCAGCGATAATAGAAATCAGCCCCAGCATTTT | CASSDNRNQPQHF | TRBJ1-5 | TRBV10-2 | 13 | . | .
TGTGCCAGTAATCGTCAGACGATAACCGGATCTTATGAGCAGTTCTTC | CASNRQTITGSYEQFF | TRBJ2-1 | TRBV19 | 16 | . | .
TGTGCCAGCAGCCAGAGACAGGGATTGGCCGATCAGCCCCAGCATTTT | CASSQRQGLADQPQHF | TRBJ1-5 | TRBV2 | 16 | TRBD1 | .
TGTGCCAGCAGCTTAGTACCTCTTAAGGGGGATTCGGGTACGCAGTATTTT | CASSLVPLKGDSGTQYF | TRBJ2-3 | TRBV7-9 | 17 | . | .
TGTGCCAGCAGCTCAAGTAGGGAAAACGAAGAGACCCAGTACTTC | CASSSSRENEETQYF | TRBJ2-5 | TRBV11-1 | 15 | . | .
TGTGCCAGCAGTCCAACCTTCAACTATGGCTACACCTTC | CASSPTFNYGYTF | TRBJ1-2 | TRBV12-3/TRBV12-4 | 13 | . | .
TGCAGCGTGGCAGGGGGCTACGGTGAAAAACTGTTTTTT | CSVAGGYGEKLFF | TRBJ1-4 | TRBV29-1 | 13 | TRBD1 | .
TGCGCCAGCAGTGAATTAATGAGCTCTACCAAACTCCGTCGGTACTTC | CASSELMSSTKLRRYF | TRBJ2-7 | TRBV10-2 | 16 | . | few
TGTGCCTGGAAACTAGCGGGTTGGGAGACCCAGTACTTC | CAWKLAGWETQYF | TRBJ2-5 | TRBV30 | 13 | TRBD2 | .
TGCGCCAGCTACGGGAGACTAGCGGGTAATACAAATGAGCAGTTCTTC | CASYGRLAGNTNEQFF | TRBJ2-1 | TRBV10-1 | 16 | TRBD2 | .
TGTGCCAGCAGCTCGACACAGGGGCCGTCCTACAATGAGCAGTTCTTC | CASSSTQGPSYNEQFF | TRBJ2-1 | TRBV5-5 | 16 | TRBD1 | once
TGTGCCAGCAGAAGGGACATACAAGAGACCCAGTACTTC | CASRRDIQETQYF | TRBJ2-5 | TRBV2 | 13 | . | .
TGTGCCAGTAGTATTTCGTTCGAAGGGACAGGGGAATATGGCTACACCTTC | CASSISFEGTGEYGYTF | TRBJ1-2 | TRBV19 | 17 | TRBD1 | .
TGCGCCAGCAGATCAGGGGACCTCACCTACGAGCAGTACTTC | CASRSGDLTYEQYF | TRBJ2-7 | TRBV5-1 | 14 | . | .
TGCGCCAGCAGTTACCGGGACAGGTACTATGGCTACACCTTC | CASSYRDRYYGYTF | TRBJ1-2 | TRBV4-1 | 14 | TRBD1 | .
TGTGCCAGTAGTAAGGGGCTTGAAGAGACCCAGTACTTC | CASSKGLEETQYF | TRBJ2-5 | TRBV19 | 13 | . | .
TGCGCCAGCAGCGCACGGACTAGCGTGTGGGATGAGCAGTTCTTC | CASSARTSVWDEQFF | TRBJ2-1 | TRBV5-1 | 15 | TRBD2 | .
TGTGCCAGCAGTTACTCGATAGAGCCGGGAAACATTCAGTACTTC | CASSYSIEPGNIQYF | TRBJ2-4 | TRBV6-5 | 15 | . | .
TGTGCCTGGATGCGGGGGGGGAATACGCAGTATTTT | CAWMRGGNTQYF | TRBJ2-3 | TRBV30 | 12 | TRBD2 | .
TGTGCCAGCAGCTTAGTGGTATGGGACAGCAATCAGCCCCAGCATTTT | CASSLVVWDSNQPQHF | TRBJ1-5 | TRBV7-8 | 16 | . | once
TGTGCCAGCAGCTCCAGCGGGAGGAGAGTGAATGAGCAGTTCTTC | CASSSSGRRVNEQFF | TRBJ2-1 | TRBV7-9 | 15 | TRBD2 | .